This is a list of T cell receptor beta chains from one sample in a study of beta chain features in type 1 diabetes. The data were produced by immunoSEQ multiplex PCR, yet TCRdb's version contains in-frame clones alone and is incomplete. The data hold 160,000 or so clones, with about 9.8% observed a single time. The material sequenced was central memory CD4+ T cells from blood. These receptors were collected from a woman aged 18 to 35 in good health. Both conserved end residues are part of each CDR3. Fields, in order: clone size, D gene, CDR3 length, V gene, J gene, CDR3 protein. The D gene is left open where the match is weak. A clone size is listed for some rows: how often the clone was seen (once, few, many), or a class if it is expanded.

clone size: -; D gene: -; CDR3 length: 13; V gene: TRBV7-2; J gene: TRBJ1-6; CDR3 protein: CASSFLRDSPLHF
clone size: -; D gene: TRBD1; CDR3 length: 13; V gene: TRBV27; J gene: TRBJ2-5; CDR3 protein: CASSLRQGETQYF
clone size: -; D gene: -; CDR3 length: 12; V gene: TRBV6-1; J gene: TRBJ1-5; CDR3 protein: CASTEGDQPQHF
clone size: few; D gene: -; CDR3 length: 13; V gene: TRBV18; J gene: TRBJ1-5; CDR3 protein: CASSPGGNQPQHF
clone size: -; D gene: TRBD2; CDR3 length: 14; V gene: TRBV29-1; J gene: TRBJ2-3; CDR3 protein: CSVALGTTSDTQYF
clone size: -; D gene: -; CDR3 length: 15; V gene: TRBV5-1; J gene: TRBJ2-6; CDR3 protein: CASSIGGSGANVLTF
clone size: -; D gene: TRBD1; CDR3 length: 14; V gene: TRBV19; J gene: TRBJ2-7; CDR3 protein: CASSGGDRSYEQYF
clone size: once; D gene: TRBD2; CDR3 length: 15; V gene: TRBV6-1; J gene: TRBJ2-1; CDR3 protein: CASSAGTSGYNEQFF
clone size: -; D gene: TRBD1; CDR3 length: 16; V gene: TRBV30; J gene: TRBJ2-7; CDR3 protein: CAWSASPGQGFYEQYF
clone size: -; D gene: -; CDR3 length: 14; V gene: TRBV5-1; J gene: TRBJ1-1; CDR3 protein: CASSLDSGKTEAFF
clone size: -; D gene: -; CDR3 length: 14; V gene: TRBV15; J gene: TRBJ2-1; CDR3 protein: CATSRPGRGNEQFF
clone size: -; D gene: -; CDR3 length: 15; V gene: TRBV7-2; J gene: TRBJ2-7; CDR3 protein: CASSYDSSSSYEQYF
clone size: -; D gene: -; CDR3 length: 17; V gene: TRBV29-1; J gene: TRBJ1-1; CDR3 protein: CSVDRETAYRSNTEAFF
clone size: few; D gene: TRBD2; CDR3 length: 15; V gene: TRBV11-1; J gene: TRBJ2-1; CDR3 protein: CASSFTSGTYNEQFF
clone size: few; D gene: TRBD1; CDR3 length: 14; V gene: TRBV6-5; J gene: TRBJ2-7; CDR3 protein: CASSSTGDTGEQYF
clone size: few; D gene: TRBD2; CDR3 length: 16; V gene: TRBV7-2; J gene: TRBJ2-3; CDR3 protein: CASSQGVAGRGDTQYF
clone size: few; D gene: -; CDR3 length: 15; V gene: TRBV18; J gene: TRBJ2-2; CDR3 protein: CASSAILLATGELFF
clone size: -; D gene: TRBD2; CDR3 length: 14; V gene: TRBV6-5; J gene: TRBJ2-5; CDR3 protein: CASTERGDRETQYF
clone size: few; D gene: -; CDR3 length: 15; V gene: TRBV2; J gene: TRBJ2-2; CDR3 protein: CASSETGEDTGELFF
clone size: -; D gene: TRBD1; CDR3 length: 14; V gene: TRBV7-8; J gene: TRBJ1-4; CDR3 protein: CASSLRDRGEKLFF
clone size: few; D gene: -; CDR3 length: 15; V gene: TRBV4-3; J gene: TRBJ1-6; CDR3 protein: CASSQVGGGHSPLHF
clone size: few; D gene: -; CDR3 length: 11; V gene: TRBV7-9; J gene: TRBJ1-1; CDR3 protein: CASSPDSEAFF
clone size: few; D gene: -; CDR3 length: 13; V gene: TRBV9; J gene: TRBJ1-1; CDR3 protein: CASSVAPGREAFF
clone size: -; D gene: TRBD1; CDR3 length: 14; V gene: TRBV18; J gene: TRBJ1-5; CDR3 protein: CASSERTGTQPQHF
clone size: few; D gene: TRBD1; CDR3 length: 15; V gene: TRBV6-1; J gene: TRBJ1-6; CDR3 protein: CASSVTGTANSPLHF
clone size: -; D gene: -; CDR3 length: 13; V gene: TRBV7-9; J gene: TRBJ2-1; CDR3 protein: CASSLGGGNEQFF
clone size: few; D gene: -; CDR3 length: 10; V gene: TRBV29-1; J gene: TRBJ1-2; CDR3 protein: CSVASPENTF
clone size: many; D gene: -; CDR3 length: 14; V gene: TRBV5-4; J gene: TRBJ1-2; CDR3 protein: CASSPGGFNYGYTF
clone size: -; D gene: -; CDR3 length: 12; V gene: TRBV28; J gene: TRBJ2-7; CDR3 protein: CASSLGRYEQYF
clone size: many; D gene: TRBD2; CDR3 length: 15; V gene: TRBV7-2; J gene: TRBJ2-1; CDR3 protein: CASRLAGSSYNEQFF